A selection of T cell receptor beta chains follows, all from one sample in a study of blood T cells in healthy people across ages. Each CDR3 protein gets one entry after TCRdb re-called the 5' RACE reads with MiXCR. The sample contains approximately 700,000 distinct CDR3 sequences, about 32% of which appear only once. The source material was blood. These receptors all stem from a woman older than 75 in good health. Both conserved end residues are part of each CDR3. Not all rows give a size; the values are once, few, many and, for expanded clones, a class.

TRBJ1-4 TRBV7-2 few CASSLAQGVTNEKLFF
TRBJ2-5 TRBV3-1 many CASSQRSGLRETQYF
TRBJ1-2 TRBV30 few CAWSTRSGSGYTF
TRBJ1-2 TRBV28 many CAIQRGGAYGYTF
TRBJ2-7 TRBV7-2 many CASSLVGYGNEQYF
TRBJ2-6 TRBV6-2/TRBV6-3 few CASSYGDSGANVLTF
TRBJ1-2 TRBV12-3/TRBV12-4 many CASSLNVYGYTF
TRBJ2-3 TRBV9 few CASSAGITPPLYTQYF
TRBJ2-6 TRBV5-6 many CASSQGPGQGGFGANVLTF
TRBJ2-7 TRBV28 many CASSTTGTGTYEQYF
TRBJ1-2 TRBV20-1 few CSAIDSPGKGYTF
TRBJ2-7 TRBV3-1 many CASSPGLRGEQYF
. TRBV10-3 . CAISIPGQGETQYF
TRBJ1-2 TRBV6-1 many CASRTPGTGDYGYTF
TRBJ2-7 TRBV12-3/TRBV12-4 many CASSIAGTAKKEQYF
TRBJ1-5 TRBV20-1 many CSAGGHGGLDNQPQHF
TRBJ2-4 TRBV21-1 . CASSKVKELAKNIQYF
TRBJ2-5 TRBV29-1 many CSVRTGGTETQYF
TRBJ2-4 TRBV28 . CASGSLTVFRDGWYF
TRBJ1-5 TRBV20-1 many CSSGRGAGQPQHF
TRBJ2-7 TRBV7-9 many CASSRQLFYEQYF
TRBJ1-5 TRBV28 once CASSFLGTGEETQHF
TRBJ2-5 TRBV7-2 many CASSLAASGGRETQYF
TRBJ2-3 TRBV15 . CATSRLGTDTQYF
TRBJ2-2 TRBV6-5 few CASSLMARQTGELFF
TRBJ2-5 TRBV20-1 many CSALAGQETQYF
TRBJ2-7 TRBV3-1 . CASSLPGLAGVEQYF
TRBJ1-5 TRBV2 . CASSPPEGNQPQHF
TRBJ2-7 TRBV20-1 . CSARGGLAGDYEQYF
TRBJ1-2 TRBV5-6 many CASSLAGPEGYTF
TRBJ1-5 TRBV30 few CAWKKDSSNQPQHF
TRBJ2-2 TRBV4-1 few CASASSGGANTGELFF
TRBJ1-2 TRBV4-3 many CASSQEIHGYGYTF
TRBJ1-4 TRBV20-1 . CSARIGVYATNEKLFF
TRBJ1-2 TRBV7-9 . CASSAGLDGYTF
TRBJ1-5 TRBV4-1 many CASSQGEGNQPQHF
TRBJ2-1 TRBV10-3 many CAISDIRRQRPGQTYNEQFF
TRBJ1-6 TRBV6-6 . CASNQLPGKNSPLHF
TRBJ2-5 TRBV9 few CASSVGPGGQETQYF
TRBJ2-7 TRBV5-1 . CASSLGSSGIYEQYF
TRBJ2-1 TRBV5-1 many CASSLRQGGTYNEQFF
TRBJ2-1 TRBV6-2/TRBV6-3 . CASSPPVSSGDYNEQFF
TRBJ2-3 TRBV4-1 few CASSQDEGGGLSVTDTQYF
TRBJ1-2 TRBV7-2 . CASGVGTGTTGYTF
TRBJ1-1 TRBV3-1 few CASSQGAGIRTEAFF
TRBJ2-1 TRBV5-1 many CASSLARANEQFF
TRBJ1-5 TRBV9 . CASSANPMGGSNQPQHF